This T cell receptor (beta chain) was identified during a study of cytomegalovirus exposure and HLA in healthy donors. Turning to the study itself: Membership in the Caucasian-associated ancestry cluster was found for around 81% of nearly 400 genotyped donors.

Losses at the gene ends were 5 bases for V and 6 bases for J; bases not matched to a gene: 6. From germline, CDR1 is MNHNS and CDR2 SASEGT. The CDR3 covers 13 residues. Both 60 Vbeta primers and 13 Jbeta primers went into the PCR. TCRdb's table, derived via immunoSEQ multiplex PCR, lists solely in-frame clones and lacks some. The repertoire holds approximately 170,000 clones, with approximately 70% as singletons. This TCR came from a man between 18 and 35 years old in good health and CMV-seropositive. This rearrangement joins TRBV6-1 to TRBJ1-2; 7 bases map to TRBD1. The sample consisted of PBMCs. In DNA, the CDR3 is TGTGCCAGCAGTTTGGGACAGTTAAATGGCTACACCTTC. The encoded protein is CASSLGQLNGYTF.